This T cell receptor (beta chain) was sequenced in a study of cytomegalovirus exposure and HLA in healthy donors. Overall study results and limits: A later analysis associated 15,000 or so TCR beta sequences with HLA alleles at a 0.05 false discovery rate.

With regard to this clone: What it recognizes is unknown.

A multiplex PCR was run with 60 Vbeta primers and 13 Jbeta primers. Sequenced by immunoSEQ multiplex PCR; TCRdb stores in-frame clones only, minus some. The table records around 150,000 clones, 80% to 90% of them present only once. The material sequenced was PBMCs. This TCR derives from a woman younger than 35 in good health and CMV-seronegative.

CDR3 nucleotide sequence: TGTGCCAGTAGTGACAGGGTCTACTACGAGCAGTACTTC. Translation gives CASSDRVYYEQYF. The chain joins TRBV19 to TRBJ2-5; 7 bases agree with TRBD1. The J call may be mistaken, given a closer DNA end match to TRBJ2-7. The germline V gene encodes CDR1 LNHDA and CDR2 SQIVND (reference sequence). This CDR3 has 13 amino acids.